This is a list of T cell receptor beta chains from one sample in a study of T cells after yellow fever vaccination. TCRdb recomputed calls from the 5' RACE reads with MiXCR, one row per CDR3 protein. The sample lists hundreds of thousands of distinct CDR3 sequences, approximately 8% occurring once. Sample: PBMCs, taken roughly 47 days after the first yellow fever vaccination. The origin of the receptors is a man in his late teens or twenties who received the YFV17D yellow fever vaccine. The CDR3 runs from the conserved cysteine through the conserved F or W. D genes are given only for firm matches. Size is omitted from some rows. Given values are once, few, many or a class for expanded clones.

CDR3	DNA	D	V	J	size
CASSPSGGAGEQFF	TGTGCCAGCAGTCCTAGCGGGGGGGCCGGTGAGCAGTTCTTC	TRBD2	TRBV6-1	TRBJ2-1	NA
CASKGTGPGYTF	TGTGCCAGCAAAGGGACAGGCCCTGGCTACACCTTC	TRBD1	TRBV25-1	TRBJ1-2	NA
CASSLPSGGAADTQYF	TGTGCCAGCAGTTTACCTAGCGGGGGGGCGGCGGATACGCAGTATTTT	TRBD2	TRBV28	TRBJ2-3	few
CASNQRPGLAGAYNEQFF	TGTGCCAGCAATCAGCGGCCCGGACTAGCGGGGGCCTACAATGAGCAGTTCTTC	TRBD2	TRBV12-3/TRBV12-4	TRBJ2-1	many
CAISVIGVGYTF	TGTGCCATCAGTGTTATAGGGGTTGGCTACACCTTC	NA	TRBV10-3	TRBJ1-2	few
CASSLGTYEQYF	TGTGCCAGCAGTTTAGGCACCTACGAGCAGTACTTC	NA	TRBV5-4	TRBJ2-7	many
CASSGDRGFVDTQYF	TGCGCCAGCAGTGGGGACAGGGGGTTCGTAGATACGCAGTATTTT	TRBD1	TRBV10-2	TRBJ2-3	NA
CASSFQGGRYEQYF	TGTGCCAGCAGCTTTCAGGGGGGGCGGTACGAGCAGTACTTC	NA	TRBV7-8	TRBJ2-7	many
CAWSVGLSSQLFF	TGTGCCTGGAGTGTTGGGTTGAGCTCCCAACTGTTTTTT	NA	TRBV30	TRBJ1-4	NA
CASSLPSGGHTDTQYF	TGTGCCAGCAGCTTGCCTAGCGGGGGACACACAGATACGCAGTATTTT	TRBD2	TRBV5-5	TRBJ2-3	many
CAISEEQGQGYQPQHF	TGTGCCATCAGTGAGGAACAGGGACAGGGTTATCAGCCCCAGCATTTT	TRBD1	TRBV10-3	TRBJ1-5	many
CSVVDGNTEAFF	TGCAGCGTTGTGGACGGGAACACTGAAGCTTTCTTT	NA	TRBV29-1	TRBJ1-1	many
CASSLPSGHEQFF	TGCGCCAGCAGCTTGCCAAGCGGCCATGAGCAGTTCTTC	NA	TRBV5-1	TRBJ2-1	NA
CATSRDLGARRNGYTF	TGTGCCACCAGCAGAGATCTAGGGGCGCGGAGGAATGGCTACACCTTC	NA	TRBV15	TRBJ1-2	NA
CASSFSGAGTDTQYF	TGCGCCAGCAGCTTTAGCGGGGCAGGAACAGATACGCAGTATTTT	TRBD2	TRBV5-1	TRBJ2-3	NA
CASSWRTGGEITPSPLHF	TGTGCCAGCAGCTGGAGGACAGGGGGCGAGATAACGCCTTCACCCCTCCACTTT	TRBD1	TRBV13	TRBJ1-6	NA
CASRAGTSVETQYF	TGTGCCAGCAGGGCCGGGACTAGCGTCGAGACCCAGTACTTC	TRBD2	TRBV7-2	TRBJ2-5	many
CASSVDHGDYGYTF	TGTGCCAGCAGCGTAGATCACGGTGACTATGGCTACACCTTC	NA	TRBV9	TRBJ1-2	NA
CASSPRRGETQYF	TGCGCCAGCAGCCCCCGGAGGGGAGAGACCCAGTACTTC	NA	TRBV4-3	TRBJ2-5	NA
CASSARQGQYGYTF	TGCGCCAGCAGCGCACGACAGGGACAGTATGGCTACACCTTC	TRBD1	TRBV5-1	TRBJ1-2	few
CASSQSGWKTQYF	TGTGCCAGCAGCCAATCTGGGTGGAAGACCCAGTACTTC	NA	TRBV3-1	TRBJ2-5	NA
CSVGGRFPKNIQYF	TGCAGCGTTGGGGGGCGCTTTCCCAAAAACATTCAGTACTTC	NA	TRBV29-1	TRBJ2-4	NA
CASSAGVLGSPLHF	TGTGCCAGCAGCGCAGGGGTCTTGGGTTCACCCCTCCACTTT	NA	TRBV5-6	TRBJ1-6	NA
CSASGSGTGGLEQFF	TGCAGTGCGTCGGGTTCCGGGACAGGGGGACTTGAGCAGTTCTTC	TRBD1	TRBV20-1	TRBJ2-1	few
CASNRGPALFGNEKLFF	TGTGCCAGCAACAGGGGGCCGGCTCTTTTCGGTAATGAAAAACTGTTTTTT	TRBD1	TRBV12-3/TRBV12-4	TRBJ1-4	many
CASSSDPPWNEQFF	TGTGCCAGCAGCTCGGACCCCCCTTGGAATGAGCAGTTCTTC	NA	TRBV6-2/TRBV6-3	TRBJ2-1	NA
CASSFSTRTYGYTF	TGTGCCAGCAGTTTTTCGACCCGAACCTATGGCTACACCTTC	NA	TRBV12-3/TRBV12-4	TRBJ1-2	few
CASSLGRTGNYSPLHF	TGCGCCAGCAGCTTGGGACGGACAGGGAACTACTCACCCCTCCACTTT	TRBD1	TRBV5-1	TRBJ1-6	NA
CASSLEGAWEKLFF	TGTGCCAGCAGCTTGGAGGGGGCGTGGGAAAAACTGTTTTTT	TRBD1	TRBV5-6	TRBJ1-4	few
CSAERGPSENEQFF	TGCAGTGCTGAGCGGGGGCCGAGCGAGAATGAGCAGTTCTTC	TRBD2	TRBV20-1	TRBJ2-1	few
CASSLYRGSDTGELFF	TGTGCCAGCAGCTTATACAGGGGGAGCGACACCGGGGAGCTGTTTTTT	TRBD1	TRBV7-2	TRBJ2-2	NA
CATSFEGGSYEQYF	TGTGCCACCAGCTTCGAAGGAGGCTCCTACGAGCAGTACTTC	NA	TRBV15	TRBJ2-7	few
CASSLALTAASGANVLTF	TGTGCCAGCAGTTTAGCGCTGACAGCAGCCTCTGGGGCCAACGTCCTGACTTTC	NA	TRBV12-3/TRBV12-4	TRBJ2-6	NA
CSARSQGRVNQPQHF	TGCAGTGCTAGATCTCAGGGGAGAGTCAATCAGCCCCAGCATTTT	NA	TRBV20-1	TRBJ1-5	few
CAISGTPGRLNTEAFF	TGTGCCATCAGTGGGACACCGGGACGGCTGAACACTGAAGCTTTCTTT	NA	TRBV10-3	TRBJ1-1	NA
CASSYPLYEQFF	TGTGCCAGCAGTTACCCCCTATATGAGCAGTTCTTC	NA	TRBV6-6	TRBJ2-1	few
CASSFVERGEQFF	TGTGCCAGCAGTTTTGTGGAGCGGGGGGAGCAGTTCTTC	TRBD2	TRBV12-3/TRBV12-4	TRBJ2-1	few
CSAREVSPNTEAFF	TGCAGTGCTAGAGAGGTCAGTCCGAACACTGAAGCTTTCTTT	NA	TRBV20-1	TRBJ1-1	few
CASSYSSGLTGELFF	TGTGCCAGCAGTTACTCGAGTGGACTTACCGGGGAGCTGTTTTTT	NA	TRBV6-5	TRBJ2-2	few
CASSPRRGGLSPPSSYNEQFF	TGTGCCAGCAGCCCTAGGCGGGGGGGCCTGTCGCCACCCTCCTCCTACAATGAGCAGTTCTTC	TRBD2	TRBV6-2/TRBV6-3	TRBJ2-1	few
CASSTDPYGYTF	TGTGCCAGCAGCACCGACCCCTATGGCTACACCTTC	NA	TRBV7-9	TRBJ1-2	many
CAGGLGGTGELFF	TGTGCCGGGGGACTTGGGGGCACCGGGGAGCTGTTTTTT	NA	TRBV6-1	TRBJ2-2	NA
CASSQSSTGSNEKLFF	TGCGCCAGCAGTCAATCGTCCACAGGTTCTAATGAAAAACTGTTTTTT	NA	TRBV23-1	TRBJ1-4	NA
CASIPSGSSYEQYF	TGTGCCAGCATCCCTAGCGGGAGCTCCTACGAGCAGTACTTC	TRBD2	TRBV6-1	TRBJ2-7	few
CASSFRGQGNSPLHF	TGTGCCAGCAGCTTCAGGGGGCAGGGGAATTCACCCCTCCACTTT	TRBD1	TRBV12-3/TRBV12-4	TRBJ1-6	NA
CASSIRGKGEQFF	TGTGCCAGTAGTATCCGGGGGAAAGGTGAGCAGTTCTTC	NA	TRBV19	TRBJ2-1	NA
CASSPGQPNEKLFF	TGTGCCAGCAGCCCAGGACAGCCTAATGAAAAACTGTTTTTT	NA	TRBV5-5	TRBJ1-4	NA
CASRSGQATDTQYF	TGCGCCAGCAGATCTGGACAGGCCACAGATACGCAGTATTTT	TRBD1	TRBV5-1	TRBJ2-3	few
CAISESSMGEGSPQHF	TGTGCCATCAGTGAGTCTAGTATGGGTGAGGGATCGCCCCAGCATTTT	NA	TRBV10-3	TRBJ1-5	NA
CASSYSIGENGYTF	TGTGCCAGCAGTTACTCAATTGGTGAGAATGGCTACACCTTC	NA	TRBV6-2/TRBV6-3	TRBJ1-2	few
CASSQISGTSGGSSYNEQFF	TGCGCCAGCAGCCAGATTAGTGGGACTAGCGGGGGGAGCTCCTACAATGAGCAGTTCTTC	TRBD2	TRBV4-3	TRBJ2-1	NA
CARGPAGGGPYNEQFF	TGTGCCAGGGGCCCTGCGGGCGGGGGGCCCTACAATGAGCAGTTCTTC	TRBD2	TRBV7-2	TRBJ2-1	NA
CASSPPGDHTDTQYF	TGTGCCAGCTCACCTCCGGGGGACCACACAGATACGCAGTATTTT	NA	TRBV18	TRBJ2-3	few